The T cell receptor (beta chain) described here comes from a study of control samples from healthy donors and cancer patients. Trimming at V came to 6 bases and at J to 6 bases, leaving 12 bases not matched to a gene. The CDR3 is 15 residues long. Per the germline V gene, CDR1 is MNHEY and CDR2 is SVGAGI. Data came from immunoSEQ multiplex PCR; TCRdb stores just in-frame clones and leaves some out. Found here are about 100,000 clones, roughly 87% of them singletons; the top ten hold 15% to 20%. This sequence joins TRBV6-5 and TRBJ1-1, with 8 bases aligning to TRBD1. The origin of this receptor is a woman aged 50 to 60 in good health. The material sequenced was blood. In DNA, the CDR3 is TGTGCCAGCAGGCAGACAGGGGTTGGAGGGCCTGAAGCTTTCTTT. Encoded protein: CASRQTGVGGPEAFF.